The sequence of this TCR beta chain was determined in a study of blood T cell repertoires in COVID-19. Sequencing used immunoSEQ multiplex PCR; TCRdb keeps in-frame clones, though not all of them. The sample holds about 73,000 clones; 84% are singletons and the top ten take 25% to 30%. This clone was detected only a few times. The receptor was isolated from a human donor in a cohort sampled during active COVID-19. The sample taken for sequencing was peripheral blood.

As DNA, the CDR3 is TGTGCCAGCAGCCAAGATGTACGCGCGTCCTACGAGCAGTACTTC. Its protein product is CASSQDVRASYEQYF. This chain uses TRBV4-2 with TRBJ2-7, with D hard to call. Trimming removed 0 bases at V and 1 base at J, with 10 bases between. The length of the CDR3 is 15 residues. Germline V lookup: CDR1 LGHNA, CDR2 YNFKEQ.